This is a list of T cell receptor beta chains from one sample in a study of T cells in Graves' hyperthyroidism and ophthalmopathy. TCRdb fed the multiplex PCR reads into MiXCR, producing one record per CDR3 protein. The data show more than 300,000 distinct CDR3 sequences, around 18% seen once. The specimen sequenced was blood. These TCRs come from a man between 18 and 29 years old with Graves' ophthalmopathy. Each CDR3 is given with its conserved first and last residue. The D gene is left open where the match is weak. Expanded clones get a size class; other rows say once, few or many, or leave the size out.

clone_size d_call j_call v_call cdr3_aa cdr3_nt
few TRBD1 TRBJ1-2 TRBV25-1 CASSDLGQVNYGYTF TGTGCCAGCAGTGACCTGGGACAGGTTAACTATGGCTACACCTTC
. . TRBJ2-7 TRBV24-1 CATSEGRSGEQYF TGTGCCACCAGTGAAGGGCGGTCGGGAGAGCAGTACTTC
. . TRBJ2-5 TRBV20-1 CSALGGAGQETQYF TGCAGTGCTCTGGGGGGTGCAGGGCAAGAGACCCAGTACTTC
. . TRBJ2-1 TRBV7-9 CASSPTSEQFF TGTGCCAGCAGCCCAACCTCAGAGCAGTTCTTC
few . TRBJ2-5 TRBV20-1 CSAGQETQYF TGCAGTGCTGGGCAAGAGACCCAGTACTTC
few TRBD2 TRBJ2-1 TRBV5-1 CASSADLSGGPNYNEQFF TGCGCCAGCAGCGCTGACTTAAGCGGGGGGCCCAACTACAATGAGCAGTTCTTC
few . TRBJ1-1 TRBV6-5 CASSYSGIAEAFF TGTGCCAGCAGTTACTCCGGCATTGCTGAAGCTTTCTTT
. TRBD1 TRBJ1-5 TRBV24-1 CATSRTGTGEINQPQHF TGTGCCACCAGTAGGACCGGGACAGGGGAGATCAATCAGCCCCAGCATTTT
few . TRBJ2-7 TRBV28 CASRRGPYEQYF TGTGCGTCAAGACGCGGTCCCTACGAGCAGTACTTC
. . TRBJ1-4 TRBV18 CASSPAGAREKLFF TGTGCCAGCTCACCAGCGGGGGCCCGTGAAAAACTGTTTTTT
few . TRBJ2-2 TRBV29-1 CSVSGDPGELFF TGCAGCGTTTCAGGAGACCCCGGGGAGCTGTTTTTT
few TRBD2 TRBJ2-1 TRBV7-9 CASSSHDLAGLAAEQFF TGTGCCAGCAGCTCCCATGATCTAGCGGGCCTCGCCGCGGAGCAGTTCTTC
few TRBD1 TRBJ2-7 TRBV10-3 CAAKPGQEYVYEQYF TGTGCCGCCAAGCCGGGACAGGAGTACGTATACGAGCAGTACTTC
. . TRBJ1-2 TRBV7-2 CASSSRAHNIGYGYTF TGTGCCAGCAGCTCCCGCGCACATAATATAGGCTATGGCTACACCTTC
many . TRBJ1-2 TRBV3-1 CASSQNWADPGYTF TGTGCCAGCAGCCAAAATTGGGCAGACCCGGGCTACACCTTC
many . TRBJ1-2 TRBV5-6 CASSSGTDYGYTF TGTGCCAGCAGCTCGGGGACGGACTATGGCTACACCTTC
many TRBD2 TRBJ2-1 TRBV3-1 CASSQDFGGGRNEQFF TGTGCCAGCAGCCAAGATTTCGGGGGGGGCAGAAATGAGCAGTTCTTC
. TRBD1 TRBJ2-2 TRBV3-1 CASSPLQGQGDTGELFF TGTGCCAGCAGCCCACTTCAGGGACAGGGGGACACCGGGGAGCTGTTTTTT
. . TRBJ1-1 TRBV4-1 CASSQGLREVNTEAFF TGCGCCAGCAGCCAAGGTCTGAGGGAGGTGAACACTGAAGCTTTCTTT
. . TRBJ2-1 TRBV4-2 CASSQERSAYNEQFF TGTGCCAGCAGCCAAGAACGGTCAGCATACAATGAGCAGTTCTTC
. TRBD1 TRBJ2-2 TRBV2 CASRRRTGETGELFF TGTGCCAGCAGGAGACGGACAGGGGAGACCGGGGAGCTGTTTTTT
many . TRBJ1-5 TRBV20-1 CSASARQSNQPQHF TGCAGTGCTAGTGCGCGCCAGAGCAATCAGCCCCAGCATTTT
few . TRBJ2-7 TRBV24-1 CATVMSRTPWGEQYF TGTGCCACCGTTATGAGCAGGACCCCTTGGGGCGAGCAGTACTTC
many . TRBJ2-7 TRBV9 CASSAQGAYEQYF TGTGCCAGCAGCGCACAGGGCGCCTACGAGCAGTACTTC
. TRBD1 TRBJ1-1 TRBV20-1 CSANQGGGLNTEAFF TGCAGTGCTAATCAGGGGGGGGGACTGAACACTGAAGCTTTCTTT
few TRBD2 TRBJ2-5 TRBV20-1 CSATQGTIQTQYF TGCAGTGCCACCCAAGGGACTATACAGACCCAGTACTTC
. TRBD2 TRBJ2-1 TRBV9 CASSSLGSGGANNEQFF TGTGCCAGCAGCTCCCTAGGGAGCGGGGGAGCGAACAATGAGCAGTTCTTC
few . TRBJ1-6 TRBV2 CASSGEGGYSPLHF TGTGCCAGCAGTGGGGAGGGGGGGTATTCACCCCTCCACTTT
. TRBD2 TRBJ2-5 TRBV7-7 CAFTGGPETQYF TGTGCCTTTACGGGGGGGCCAGAGACCCAGTACTTC
. TRBD1 TRBJ2-7 TRBV19 CASSILGTGSGYEQYF TGTGCCAGTAGTATACTCGGGACAGGGAGCGGTTACGAGCAGTACTTC
many . TRBJ1-2 TRBV20-1 CSARGWDPLGNYGYTF TGCAGTGCTAGAGGGTGGGACCCCCTGGGTAACTATGGCTACACCTTC
. . TRBJ1-1 TRBV4-1 CASSPGHLGLNTEAFF TGCGCCAGCAGCCCAGGACACCTGGGGTTGAACACTGAAGCTTTCTTT
many . TRBJ2-5 TRBV2 CASKPRLASQETQYF TGTGCCAGCAAACCAAGGCTAGCGAGCCAAGAGACCCAGTACTTC
many TRBD2 TRBJ2-1 TRBV11-2 CASSGLAGRGNEQFF TGTGCCAGCAGCGGCCTAGCGGGGCGGGGGAATGAGCAGTTCTTC
many . TRBJ2-7 TRBV27 CASSLSGFWVNEQYF TGTGCCAGCAGTTTAAGCGGGTTCTGGGTCAACGAGCAGTACTTC
few TRBD2 TRBJ2-5 TRBV5-6 CASSRTGLAGGPRETQYF TGTGCCAGCAGCCGGACGGGACTAGCGGGGGGCCCGAGAGAGACCCAGTACTTC
. TRBD2 TRBJ2-3 TRBV7-3 CASSETGTSGPVTDTQYF TGTGCCAGCAGCGAAACCGGGACTAGCGGTCCGGTCACAGATACGCAGTATTTT
many . TRBJ1-1 TRBV6-1 CASRYYGQTETEAFF TGTGCCAGCAGATACTACGGACAGACGGAAACTGAAGCTTTCTTT
many . TRBJ2-7 TRBV13 CASSLGDPEQYF TGTGCCAGCAGCTTAGGGGACCCTGAGCAGTACTTC
many . TRBJ1-2 TRBV7-2 CASSSDVRVGYTF TGTGCCAGCAGCTCGGACGTCAGAGTTGGCTACACCTTC
. TRBD2 TRBJ2-5 TRBV4-2 CASSQVQTSGGEETQYF TGTGCCAGCAGCCAAGTACAAACTAGCGGGGGGGAAGAGACCCAGTACTTC
many . TRBJ2-7 TRBV10-3 CAIQGQSTYEQYF TGTGCCATCCAAGGCCAGAGTACCTACGAGCAGTACTTC
. TRBD1 TRBJ2-2 TRBV10-3 CAISKGQENTGELFF TGTGCCATCAGTAAGGGACAGGAGAACACCGGGGAGCTGTTTTTT
. . TRBJ1-2 TRBV24-1 CATSDTKGGGDYGYTF TGTGCCACCAGTGATACTAAGGGGGGGGGCGACTATGGCTACACCTTC
many TRBD1 TRBJ2-7 TRBV7-9 CASSLGGSLQGDEQYF TGTGCCAGCAGCTTAGGGGGTTCTCTGCAGGGGGACGAGCAGTACTTC
. . TRBJ1-5 TRBV24-1 CATKNNQPQHF TGTGCCACCAAGAACAATCAGCCCCAGCATTTT
few . TRBJ1-1 TRBV9 CASSVAGGHTEAFF TGTGCCAGCAGCGTAGCTGGGGGCCACACTGAAGCTTTCTTT
many TRBD1 TRBJ2-7 TRBV11-1 CASSPDRGHEQYF TGTGCCAGCAGCCCGGACAGGGGGCACGAGCAGTACTTC
many TRBD1 TRBJ1-2 TRBV5-1 CASSFGDSNYGYTF TGCGCCAGCAGCTTCGGGGACAGTAACTATGGCTACACCTTC
. TRBD2 TRBJ2-1 TRBV9 CASSVWTSGGVDEQFF TGTGCCAGCAGCGTATGGACTAGCGGGGGGGTGGATGAGCAGTTCTTC